The T cell receptor beta chain described here comes from a study of blood T cell repertoires in COVID-19. Study details: COVID-19 samples from acute and convalescent phases originated in the United States, Italy and Spain. Sample material is recorded as cDNA or gDNA derived from T cells, B-cell-depleted T cells, or PBMCs.

Enrolled during active infection, Seattle patients were then followed longitudinally. The protocol was immunoSEQ multiplex PCR, while the TCRdb copy is restricted to in-frame clones and leaves out a portion. Of about 200,000 clones listed, roughly 92% are singletons. The CDR3 is made up of 17 amino acids. Unmatched junction bases numbered 12, after V lost 5 bases and J lost 0 bases. Per the germline V gene, CDR1 is SEHNR and CDR2 is FQNEAQ (reference sequence). Material: peripheral blood. The chain combines TRBV7-9 with TRBJ1-1; 7 bases are shared with TRBD1. This TCR was recovered from a young man with COVID-19, enrolled during active disease. The CDR3 reads CASSPRGQSFMNTEAFF. The DNA of the CDR3 is TGTGCCAGCAGCCCCCGGGGACAGAGTTTCATGAACACTGAAGCTTTCTTT. Full variable domain (rest looked up from reference TRBV7-9 and TRBJ1-1): DTGVSQNPRHKITKRGQNVTFRCDPISEHNRLYWYRQTLGQGPEFLTYFQNEAQLEKSRLLSDRFSAERPKGSFSTLEIQRTEQGDSAMYLCASSPRGQSFMNTEAFFGQGTRLTVV.